The 28 T cell receptor beta chains presented below share a single source sample, sequenced in a study of T cells after yellow fever vaccination. TCRdb independently ran MiXCR on the 5' RACE reads; one entry per CDR3 protein. The sample carries about 22,000 distinct CDR3 sequences, 4% to 6% recorded once. Specimen: PBMCs, either bulk or a sorted T-cell subset (CD4+, CD8+, memory, or dextramer-sorted; not recorded which), collected approximately 40 days after the first yellow fever vaccination. Every receptor here comes from a man aged 18 to 30 who received the YFV17D yellow fever vaccine.

At least ten counts were recorded for this clonotype. The chain couples TRBV12-3 or TRBV12-4 to TRBJ1-1, with 7 bases that match TRBD1. V dropped 6 bases and J dropped 4; count of bases not matched to a gene: 5. The CDR3 is made up of 13 amino acids. CDR3 protein: CASRRGLSTEAFF. The CDR3 DNA reads as TGTGCCAGCAGAAGGGGGCTGAGCACTGAAGCTTTCTTT.

This clonotype has at least ten counts. V gene TRBV12-3 or TRBV12-4 combines with J gene TRBJ2-2; 7 bases are a match to TRBD1. V gave up 7 bases and J gave up 4 bases; unmatched junction bases: 3. The CDR3 runs to 13 residues. CDR3 sequence reads: CASTRQGTGELFF. The CDR3 coding sequence is TGTGCCAGCACAAGACAGGGCACCGGGGAGCTGTTTTTT.

This clonotype was seen ten or more times. J is TRBJ1-6 and V is TRBV12-3 or TRBV12-4; perhaps TRBD1 as D (5 bases). The CDR3 runs 13 residues. V lost 8 bases to trimming and J lost 7 bases, with 12 bases between them. The CDR3 DNA reads TGTGCCAGCCTACTCAGGGAAAATTCACCCCTCCACTTT. It yields the protein CASLLRENSPLHF.

This clonotype was seen many times. The chain has TRBV9 and TRBJ1-1; weak D call: TRBD1 (6 bases). Germline-derived CDR1 and CDR2 are SGDLS and YYNGEE. The CDR3 totals 13 residues. V lost 4 bases and J 6 bases, leaving 13 bases between the germline ends. The CDR3 DNA reads as TGTGCCAGCAGCAAAGGGGGGGGCCCTGAAGCTTTCTTT. This translates into CASSKGGGPEAFF.

This clonotype was picked up many times. V gene TRBV3-1 combines with J gene TRBJ2-4; weak D call: TRBD1 (5 bases). Germline CDR1 and CDR2: LGHDT and YNNKEL (reference sequence). Trimming took off 4 bases at V and 13 bases at J, with 14 bases between the two ends. CDR3 length: 12 residues. The DNA for the CDR3 is TGTGCCAGCAGCCGCCCCGACAGCATCCAGTACTTC. Translated, it gives CASSRPDSIQYF.

Regarding this clonotype: A much larger clone is a single base away; this may be a read error. The chain carries TRBV2 and TRBJ2-6; no clear D gene. This CDR3 comprises 15 residues. CDR1 and CDR2 (germline): SNHLY, FYNNEI. The CDR3 region has the DNA TGTGCCGGCAGTCCTCCCCGCTCTGGGGCCAACGTCCTGACTTTC. It specifies CAGSPPRSGANVLTF.

The chain joins TRBV11-3 to TRBJ2-5, with 13 nucleotides matching TRBD2. Germline V gene lookup returns CDR1 SGHNT and CDR2 YENEEA. The CDR3 is 17 residues long. The V and J ends lost 1 base and 5 bases, in that order; junction bases with no gene match: 7. CDR3 bases: TGTGCCAGCAGCTTAGGACGACTAGCGGGGGGTCGGGAGACCCAGTACTTC. It codes for CASSLGRLAGGRETQYF. Full variable domain (rest looked up from reference TRBV11-3 and TRBJ2-5): EAGVVQSPRYKIIEKKQPVAFWCNPISGHNTLYWYLQNLGQGPELLIRYENEEAVDDSQLPKDRFSAERLKGVDSTLKIQPAELGDSAVYLCASSLGRLAGGRETQYFGPGTRLLVL.

This clonotype occurred many times. V and J are TRBV20-1 and TRBJ2-1; 8 nucleotides align to TRBD2. This CDR3 region has 15 residues. J gave up 4 bases and V 1 base, and 6 bases lay outside the gene matches. Germline V gene sequence: CDR1 DFQATT, CDR2 SNEGSKA (reference sequence). CDR3 nucleotides: TGCAGTGCTAGAGTGCAAGCGGGGGAGTACAATGAGCAGTTCTTC. Translation gives CSARVQAGEYNEQFF.

This clonotype was picked up many times. J is TRBJ2-3 and V is TRBV5-6; D not resolved. V lost 0 bases and J 1 base, leaving 12 bases between the germline ends. From germline, CDR1 is SGHDT and CDR2 YYEEEE. The CDR3 totals 16 residues. CDR3 DNA sequence: TGTGCCAGCAGCTTGGTCGGAGAGTGGGGCACAGATACGCAGTATTTT. It specifies CASSLVGEWGTDTQYF.

This clonotype was found many times. The gene calls are TRBV12-3 or TRBV12-4 and TRBJ2-1; 10 nucleotides match TRBD1. V dropped 2 bases and J dropped 8; count of bases not matched to a gene: 6. The CDR3 is 15 residues long. CDR3 in amino acids: CASSLRTGGYHEQFF. DNA for the CDR3: TGTGCCAGCAGTTTAAGGACAGGGGGGTATCATGAGCAGTTCTTC.

This clonotype was observed a handful of times. The chain employs TRBV5-4 and TRBJ2-5, with 7 positions matching TRBD2. Unmatched junction bases numbered 3, after V lost 0 bases and J lost 1 base. Germline V gene sequence: CDR1 SGHNT, CDR2 YYREEE (reference sequence). The CDR3 has 15 residues. This CDR3 is CASSLGGLSQETQYF. The CDR3 DNA sequence: TGTGCCAGCAGCTTGGGGGGACTATCCCAAGAGACCCAGTACTTC.

A note on this clonotype: A much larger clone lies a single base off, so this may be a read error. The chain links TRBV10-2 to TRBJ2-3; D possibly uses TRBD1 or TRBD2 (6 bases each). There are 13 residues in the CDR3. The germline V gene has CDR1 WSHSY and CDR2 SAAADI. V lost 6 bases and J 6 bases, leaving 13 bases between the germline ends. The CDR3 protein is CASSGGQVDTQYF. The CDR3 DNA reads TGCGCCAGCAGCGGGGGCCAGGTTGATACGCAGTATTTT.

As regards this clonotype: One base away lies a much larger clone, so this may be a sequencing read error. This rearrangement joins TRBV10-2 to TRBJ2-1; D gene uncertain. Trimming removed 5 bases at V and 1 base at J, with 9 bases between. Per germline, CDR1 WSHSY and CDR2 SAAADI. The CDR3 length is 14 residues. Here the CDR3 DNA reads TGCGCCAGCAGTTCCGCTAGTTCCTACAATGAGCAGTTCTTC. This sequence encodes CASSSASSYNEQFF.

In this sample, this clonotype turned up many times. The chain carries TRBV12-3 or TRBV12-4 and TRBJ1-2; D call uncertain. This CDR3 spans 14 amino acids. Trimming took off 3 bases at V and 3 bases at J, with 11 bases between the two ends. The CDR3 is CASSFNPEYYGYTF. DNA for the CDR3: TGTGCCAGCAGTTTTAATCCAGAGTACTATGGCTACACCTTC.

This clonotype was counted at least ten times. The CDR3 sequence is CASSIDRRWTEAFF. The CDR3 DNA sequence: TGTGCCAGTAGTATAGATCGAAGGTGGACTGAAGCTTTCTTT. V gene TRBV19 combines with J gene TRBJ1-1; D is uncertain. V lost 0 bases and J 5 bases, leaving 10 bases between the germline ends. The CDR3 extends over 14 amino acids. Per germline, CDR1 LNHDA and CDR2 SQIVND (reference sequence).

This clonotype was observed at least ten times. The chain links TRBV3-1 to TRBJ1-6, with D maybe TRBD1 (6 bases). This CDR3 is built from 15 residues. CDR1 and CDR2 from the germline V gene are LGHDT and YNNKEL (reference sequence). The V end was cut by 0 bases, the J end by 9 bases, with 12 bases between. CDR3 bases: TGTGCCAGCAGCCAAGATCTGGACAGCTTTTCACCCCTCCACTTT. Translated: CASSQDLDSFSPLHF.

This clonotype was seen at least ten times. The V and J genes are TRBV12-5 and TRBJ2-3, with D tentatively TRBD1 (5 bases). The V gene lost 1 base and the J gene lost 2 bases, with 7 bases spanning the gap. The CDR3 extends over 14 amino acids. From germline, CDR1 is LGHNT and CDR2 FRNRAP. DNA of the CDR3: TGTGCTAGTGGTTTGGGACAGCCCACAGATACGCAGTATTTT. Protein sequence: CASGLGQPTDTQYF.

This clonotype was seen many times. The rearrangement links TRBV6-5 to TRBJ1-1, with 7 bases aligning to TRBD1. Germline loops: CDR1 MNHEY, CDR2 SVGAGI. The CDR3 has 13 amino acids. With 4 bases clipped from V and 4 bases from J, the junction kept 3 bases outside the gene matches. CDR3 coding DNA: TGTGCCAGCAGTTTGTACAGGGGCACTGAAGCTTTCTTT. Translating it yields CASSLYRGTEAFF.

This clonotype has at least ten counts. The J gene is TRBJ2-7, the V gene TRBV12-3 or TRBV12-4; 7 bases fit TRBD2. Trimming at V came to 3 bases and at J to 0 bases, leaving 5 bases not matched to a gene. This CDR3 has 15 residues. The CDR3 DNA reads as TGTGCCAGCAGTTTCCACGGGGGGACCTCCTACGAGCAGTACGTC. This encodes CASSFHGGTSYEQYV.

This clonotype was picked up many times. The gene calls are TRBV14 and TRBJ2-5; D gene unclear. CDR1 and CDR2 from the germline V gene are SGHDN and FVKESK. V lost 3 bases to trimming and J lost 4 bases, with 12 bases between them. The CDR3 totals 14 residues. For the CDR3, the DNA is TGTGCCAGCAGCCAGTGGCATTCCGGAGAGACCCAGTACTTC. Protein sequence: CASSQWHSGETQYF. Full variable domain (missing parts from reference TRBV14 and TRBJ2-5): EAGVTQFPSHSVIEKGQTVTLRCDPISGHDNLYWYRRVMGKEIKFLLHFVKESKQDESGMPNNRFLAERTGGTYSTLKVQPAELEDSGVYFCASSQWHSGETQYFGPGTRLLVL.

The sample holds many counts of this clonotype. The CDR3 coding sequence is TGTGCCAGCACCCCGGATCCTTATAGCAATCAGCCCCAGCATTTT. Amino acids: CASTPDPYSNQPQHF. The rearrangement links TRBV21-1 to TRBJ1-5; the listed D gene, TRBD1, was not tested against the DNA. TRBV21-1 is reported as a pseudogene. The CDR3 runs to 15 residues.

In its sample, this clonotype was seen many times. The J gene is TRBJ1-6, the V gene TRBV6-1, with D unclear. Per germline, CDR1 MNHNS and CDR2 SASEGT. CDR3 length: 14 amino acids. V was trimmed by 3 bases and J by 6 bases, leaving 9 bases between them. In DNA, the CDR3 is TGTGCCAGCAGTGAGTTCGGAACTAATTCACCCCTCCACTTT. Its translation is CASSEFGTNSPLHF.

This clonotype was observed many times. The chain links TRBV7-2 to TRBJ2-1, with 9 bases aligning to TRBD1. The CDR3 contains 15 residues. V was clipped by 5 bases and J by 4 bases; unmatched bases: 6. Germline CDR1 reads SGHTA; CDR2 reads FQGNSA. For the CDR3, the DNA is TGTGCCAGCAGCCGGACGGGGACAGGGTACAATGAGCAGTTCTTC. As protein: CASSRTGTGYNEQFF.

At least ten counts were recorded for this clonotype. The chain has TRBV19 and TRBJ2-1; 10 positions agree with TRBD2. In germline, CDR1 is LNHDA, CDR2 SQIVND (reference sequence). V was clipped by 3 bases and J by 6 bases; unmatched bases: 14. This CDR3 has 18 residues. The CDR3 loop reads CASSIWASGGHTGNEQFF. Written as DNA, the CDR3 is TGTGCCAGTAGTATCTGGGCTAGCGGGGGACACACGGGCAATGAGCAGTTCTTC.

This clonotype was counted ten times or more. This rearrangement joins TRBV11-2 to TRBJ1-2, with 8 bases matching TRBD1. CDR1 is SGHAT, CDR2 FQNNGV, per germline. This CDR3 is 14 amino acids long. J gave up 8 bases and V 5 bases, and 10 bases lay outside the gene matches. CDR3 coding DNA: TGTGCCAGCAGCGCGACGACAGGGGTGGGAGGCTACACCTTC. Translated, it gives CASSATTGVGGYTF.

This clonotype is medium-sized within its sample. V gene TRBV10-3 combines with J gene TRBJ2-1; D remains unclear. The CDR3 is 14 amino acids. Trimming stripped 8 bases from V and 1 base from J, with 12 bases between. Germline CDR1 is ENHRY and CDR2 is SYGVKD. CDR3 loop: CAIRRLGSYNEQFF. In DNA, the CDR3 is TGTGCCATCCGACGGTTAGGGTCCTACAATGAGCAGTTCTTC.

The chain joins TRBV5-1 to TRBJ2-3; D remains unclear. Germline loops: CDR1 SGHRS, CDR2 YFSETQ. V was trimmed by 3 bases and J by 4 bases, leaving 15 bases between them. The CDR3 loop spans 15 amino acids. In DNA, the CDR3 is TGCGCCAGCAGCTCCCGGGTGCTGTGTGCAGATACGCAGTATTTT. Translated, it gives CASSSRVLCADTQYF.

At least ten counts were recorded for this clonotype. This sequence joins TRBV9 and TRBJ2-5; D gene uncertain. This CDR3 spans 16 amino acids. The V end lost 0 bases, the J end lost 5 bases, and 17 bases lay between the germline ends. CDR1 SGDLS and CDR2 YYNGEE come from the germline V gene. The CDR3: CASSVGGLPAAETQYF. The CDR3 nucleotides are TGTGCCAGCAGCGTAGGTGGGCTCCCCGCGGCGGAGACCCAGTACTTC.